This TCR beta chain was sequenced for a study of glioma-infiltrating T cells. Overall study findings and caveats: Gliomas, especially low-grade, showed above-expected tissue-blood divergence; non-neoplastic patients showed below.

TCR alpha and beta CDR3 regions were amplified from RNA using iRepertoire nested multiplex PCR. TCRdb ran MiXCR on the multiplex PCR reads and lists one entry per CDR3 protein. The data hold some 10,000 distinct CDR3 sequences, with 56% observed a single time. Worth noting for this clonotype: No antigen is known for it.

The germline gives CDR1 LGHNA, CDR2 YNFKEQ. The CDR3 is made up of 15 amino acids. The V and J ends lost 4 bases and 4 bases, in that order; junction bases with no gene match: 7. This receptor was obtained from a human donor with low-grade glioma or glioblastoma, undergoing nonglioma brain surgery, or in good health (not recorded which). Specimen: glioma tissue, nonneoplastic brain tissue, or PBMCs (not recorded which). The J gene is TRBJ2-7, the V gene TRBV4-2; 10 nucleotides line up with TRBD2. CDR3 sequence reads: CASSPLAGSPYEQYF. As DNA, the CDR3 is TGTGCCAGCAGCCCACTAGCGGGATCACCTTACGAGCAGTACTTC.